This T cell receptor (beta chain) came from a study of OX40 agonist ivuxolimab in advanced cancers. This CDR3 comprises 15 residues. V lost 2 bases and J lost 8, with 18 bases in between. The germline V gene has CDR1 SSHAT and CDR2 FNYEAQ (reference sequence). Sequenced by immunoSEQ multiplex PCR; TCRdb stores in-frame clones only, minus some. The sample consists of about 54,000 clones, 80% of them appearing once. The rearrangement uses TRBV7-7 and TRBJ2-5; D gene unclear. The clonotype was recovered from an adult with an advanced solid tumor such as melanoma, head and neck, liver or kidney cancer. The source was CD4+ or CD8+ T cells sorted from blood, collected in a trial of the OX40 agonist ivuxolimab. The CDR3 spells CASSLIVSAAQTQYF. In DNA, the CDR3 is TGTGCCAGCAGCTTAATTGTATCGGCAGCGCAAACCCAGTACTTC.